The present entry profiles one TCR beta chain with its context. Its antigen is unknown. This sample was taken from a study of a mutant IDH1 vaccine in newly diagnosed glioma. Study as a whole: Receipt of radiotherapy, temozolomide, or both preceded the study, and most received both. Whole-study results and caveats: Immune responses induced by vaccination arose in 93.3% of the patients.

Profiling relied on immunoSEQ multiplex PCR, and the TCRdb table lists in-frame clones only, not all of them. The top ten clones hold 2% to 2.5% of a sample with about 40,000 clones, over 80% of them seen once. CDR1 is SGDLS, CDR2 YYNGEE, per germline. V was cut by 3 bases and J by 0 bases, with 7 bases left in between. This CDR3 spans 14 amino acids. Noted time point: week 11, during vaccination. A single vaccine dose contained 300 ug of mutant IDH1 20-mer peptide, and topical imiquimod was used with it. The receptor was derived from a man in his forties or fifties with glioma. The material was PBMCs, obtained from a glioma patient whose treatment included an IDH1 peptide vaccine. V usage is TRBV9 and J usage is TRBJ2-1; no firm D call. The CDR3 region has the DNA TGTGCCAGCAGCGGTGGTAGCTCCTACAATGAGCAGTTCTTC. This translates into CASSGGSSYNEQFF.